This T cell receptor beta chain appears in the sequencing data of a study of blood T cells in healthy people across ages. In its sample, this clonotype was seen a few times. Antigen: not known. A sample-barcoded 5' primer and a J-beta primer mix were used in a second PCR of roughly 7 to 12 cycles. A template-switch adaptor that had 12 random nucleotides put a tag on each cDNA molecule. TCRdb re-called the 5' RACE reads with MiXCR, one entry per CDR3 protein. This table has under 800,000 distinct CDR3 sequences, around 20% appearing once. Findings and caveats of the study: Per-million-T-cell TCR beta diversity fell roughly linearly with age.

V trimming: 4 bases; J trimming: 4 bases; junction bases outside the gene matches: 5. The CDR3 has 15 amino acids. CDR1 MGHRA and CDR2 YSYEKL come from the germline V gene. The donors, healthy Caucasians from Russia, were aged about 6 to 95. The source is a man in his sixties or seventies in good health. The chain employs TRBV4-1 and TRBJ2-1; 9 bases are a match to TRBD1. The sample comprised blood. The CDR3 sequence: CASSRGQGWYNEQFF. CDR3 DNA sequence: TGCGCCAGCAGCCGCGGACAGGGGTGGTACAATGAGCAGTTCTTC.